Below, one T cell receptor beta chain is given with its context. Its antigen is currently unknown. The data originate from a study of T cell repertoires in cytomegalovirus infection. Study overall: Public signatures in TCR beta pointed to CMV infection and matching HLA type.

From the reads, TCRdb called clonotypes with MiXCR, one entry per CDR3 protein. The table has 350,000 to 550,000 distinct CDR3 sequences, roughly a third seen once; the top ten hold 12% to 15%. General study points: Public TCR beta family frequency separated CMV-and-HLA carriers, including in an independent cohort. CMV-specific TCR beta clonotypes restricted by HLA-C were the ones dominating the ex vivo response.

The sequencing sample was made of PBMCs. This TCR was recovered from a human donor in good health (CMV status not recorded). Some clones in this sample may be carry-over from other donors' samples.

This chain's CDR3 is CASSLGDIPISGANVLTF. CDR3 DNA sequence: TGCGCCAGCAGCTTGGGGGACATTCCAATCTCTGGGGCCAACGTCCTGACTTTC. The chain joins TRBV5-1 to TRBJ2-6, with D perhaps TRBD1 (6 bases). The V and J ends lost 0 bases and 0 bases respectively, with 13 bases between them. The CDR3 has 18 residues. The V gene's germline CDR1 is SGHRS and CDR2 YFSETQ.